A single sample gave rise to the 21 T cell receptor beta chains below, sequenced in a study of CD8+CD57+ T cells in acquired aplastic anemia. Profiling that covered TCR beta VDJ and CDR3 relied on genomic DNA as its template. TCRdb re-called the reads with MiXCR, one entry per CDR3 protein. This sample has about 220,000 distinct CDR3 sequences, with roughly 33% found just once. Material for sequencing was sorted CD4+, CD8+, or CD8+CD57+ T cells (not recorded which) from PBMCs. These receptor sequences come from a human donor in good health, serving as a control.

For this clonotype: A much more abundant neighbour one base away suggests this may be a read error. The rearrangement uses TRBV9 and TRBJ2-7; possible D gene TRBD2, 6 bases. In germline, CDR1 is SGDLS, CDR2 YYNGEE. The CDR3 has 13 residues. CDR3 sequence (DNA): TGTGCCAGCAGCGTAGGGGGGGTAGGCGAGCAGCACTTC. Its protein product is CASSVGGVGEQHF.

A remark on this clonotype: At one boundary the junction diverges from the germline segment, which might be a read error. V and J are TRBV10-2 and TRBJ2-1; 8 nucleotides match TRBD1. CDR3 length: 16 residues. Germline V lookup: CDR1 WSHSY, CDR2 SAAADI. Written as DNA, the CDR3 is TGTGCCAGCAGTGACTCAGGGGGCTACCTCTACAATGAGCAGTTCTTC. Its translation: CASSDSGGYLYNEQFF.

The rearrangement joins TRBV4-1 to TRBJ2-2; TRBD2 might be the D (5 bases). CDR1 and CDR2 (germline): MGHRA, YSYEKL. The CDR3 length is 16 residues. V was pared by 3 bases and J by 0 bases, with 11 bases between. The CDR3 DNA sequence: TGCGCCAGCAGCCACCAAGCGGTCACGAACACCGGGGAGCTGTTTTTT. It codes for CASSHQAVTNTGELFF.

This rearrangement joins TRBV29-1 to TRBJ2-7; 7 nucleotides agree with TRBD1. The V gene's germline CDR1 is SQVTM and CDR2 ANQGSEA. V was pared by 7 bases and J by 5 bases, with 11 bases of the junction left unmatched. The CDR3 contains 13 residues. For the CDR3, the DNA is TGCAGCGCCGACCGACAGGGTACGGACGAGCAGTACTTC. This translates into CSADRQGTDEQYF.

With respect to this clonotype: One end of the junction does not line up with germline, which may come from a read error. The CDR3 DNA reads as TGTGTCAGCAGCCAATTGTCCCGCACAGATACGCAGTATTTT. Translated, it gives CVSSQLSRTDTQYF. This chain connects TRBV3-1 to TRBJ2-3; no reliable D call. CDR3 size: 14 residues. Germline CDR1 LGHDT, CDR2 YNNKEL (reference sequence).

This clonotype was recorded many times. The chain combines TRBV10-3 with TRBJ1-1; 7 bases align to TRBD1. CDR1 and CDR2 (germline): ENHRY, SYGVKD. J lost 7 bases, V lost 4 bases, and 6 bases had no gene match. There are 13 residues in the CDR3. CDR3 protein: CAISGEGAGEAFF. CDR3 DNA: TGTGCCATCAGTGGCGAGGGGGCAGGTGAAGCTTTCTTT.

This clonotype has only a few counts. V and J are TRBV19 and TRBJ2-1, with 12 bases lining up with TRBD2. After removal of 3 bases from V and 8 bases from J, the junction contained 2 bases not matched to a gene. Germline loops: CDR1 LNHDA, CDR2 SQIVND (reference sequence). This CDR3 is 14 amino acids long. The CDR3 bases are TGTGCCAGTAGTATCCTAGCGGGGGGGCATGAGCAGTTCTTC. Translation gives CASSILAGGHEQFF.

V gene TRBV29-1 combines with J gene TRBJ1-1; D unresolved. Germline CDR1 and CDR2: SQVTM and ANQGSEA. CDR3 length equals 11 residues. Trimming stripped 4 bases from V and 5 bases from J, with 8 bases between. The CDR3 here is CSVGDETEAFF. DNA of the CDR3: TGCAGCGTTGGAGATGAGACTGAAGCTTTCTTT.

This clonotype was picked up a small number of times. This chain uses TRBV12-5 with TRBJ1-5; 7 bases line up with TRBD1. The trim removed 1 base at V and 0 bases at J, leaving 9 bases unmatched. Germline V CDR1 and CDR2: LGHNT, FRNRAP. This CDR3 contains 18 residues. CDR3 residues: CASGLGSGTEYSNQPQHF. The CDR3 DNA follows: TGTGCTAGTGGTTTGGGCTCCGGGACAGAGTATAGCAATCAGCCCCAGCATTTT.

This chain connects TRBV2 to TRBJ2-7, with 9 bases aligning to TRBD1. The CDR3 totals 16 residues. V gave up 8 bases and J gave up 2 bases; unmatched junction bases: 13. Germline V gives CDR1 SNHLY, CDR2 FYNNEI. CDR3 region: CASLGGTGTGTYEQYF. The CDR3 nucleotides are TGTGCCAGCCTAGGAGGTACCGGGACAGGGACCTACGAGCAGTACTTC.

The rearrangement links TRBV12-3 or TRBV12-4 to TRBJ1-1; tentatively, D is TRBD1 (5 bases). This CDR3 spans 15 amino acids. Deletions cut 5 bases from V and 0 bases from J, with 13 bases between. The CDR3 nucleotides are TGTGCCAGCAGTGGACAACTCACTTTGAACACTGAAGCTTTCTTT. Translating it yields CASSGQLTLNTEAFF.

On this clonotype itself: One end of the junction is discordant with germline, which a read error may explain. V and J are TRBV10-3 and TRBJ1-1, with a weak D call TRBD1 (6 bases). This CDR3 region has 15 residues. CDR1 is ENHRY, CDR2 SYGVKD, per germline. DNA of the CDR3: TGTGCCAGCAGTTACTCGACGAACAGGGTCACTGAAGCTTTCTTT. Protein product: CASSYSTNRVTEAFF.

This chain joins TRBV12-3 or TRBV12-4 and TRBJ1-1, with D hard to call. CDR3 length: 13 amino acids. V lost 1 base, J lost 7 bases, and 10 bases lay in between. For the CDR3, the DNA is TGTGCCAGCAGTTTAGATAGTTGGGGTGAAGCTTTCTTT. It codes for CASSLDSWGEAFF.

The CDR3 DNA reads TGTGCCAGCAGCTTATCTCGGGGGGGCCAATCCTATGGCTACACCTTC. Translating gives CASSLSRGGQSYGYTF. V is TRBV11-1 and J is TRBJ1-2; maybe TRBD1 (6 bases). This CDR3 has 16 amino acids. V lost 2 bases and J lost 4, with 17 bases in between. CDR1 is SGHAT, CDR2 FQDESV, per germline (reference sequence).

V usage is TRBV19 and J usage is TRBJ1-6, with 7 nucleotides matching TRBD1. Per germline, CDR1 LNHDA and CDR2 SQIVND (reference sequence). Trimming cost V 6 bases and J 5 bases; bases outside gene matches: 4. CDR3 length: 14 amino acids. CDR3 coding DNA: TGTGCCAGTAGCCGGGACAGCAATAATTCACCCCTCCACTTT. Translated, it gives CASSRDSNNSPLHF.

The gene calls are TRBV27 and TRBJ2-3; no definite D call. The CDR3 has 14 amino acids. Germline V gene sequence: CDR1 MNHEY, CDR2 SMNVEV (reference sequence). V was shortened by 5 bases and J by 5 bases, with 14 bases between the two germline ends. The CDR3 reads CASSADWSGDTQYF. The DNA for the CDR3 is TGTGCCAGCAGTGCAGACTGGTCGGGAGATACGCAGTATTTT.

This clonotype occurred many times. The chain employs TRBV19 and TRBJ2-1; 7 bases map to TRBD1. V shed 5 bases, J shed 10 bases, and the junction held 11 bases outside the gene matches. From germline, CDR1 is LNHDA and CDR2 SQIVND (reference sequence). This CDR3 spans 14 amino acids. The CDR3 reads CASSRQGPLSEQFF. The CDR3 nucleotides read TGTGCCAGTAGTCGACAGGGACCCTTAAGCGAGCAGTTCTTC.

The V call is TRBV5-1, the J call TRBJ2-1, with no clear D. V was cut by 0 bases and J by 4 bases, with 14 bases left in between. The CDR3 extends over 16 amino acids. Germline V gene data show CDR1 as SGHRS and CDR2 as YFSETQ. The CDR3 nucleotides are TGCGCCAGCAGCTTGGACGGTGGCAGCTCTTACAATGAGCAGTTCTTC. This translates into CASSLDGGSSYNEQFF.

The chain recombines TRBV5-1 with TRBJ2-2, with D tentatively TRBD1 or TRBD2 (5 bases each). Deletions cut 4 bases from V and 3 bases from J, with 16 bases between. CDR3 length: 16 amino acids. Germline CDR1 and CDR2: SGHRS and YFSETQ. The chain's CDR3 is CASSPAGRSHTGELFF. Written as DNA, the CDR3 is TGCGCCAGCAGCCCGGCAGGGAGATCGCACACCGGGGAGCTGTTTTTT.

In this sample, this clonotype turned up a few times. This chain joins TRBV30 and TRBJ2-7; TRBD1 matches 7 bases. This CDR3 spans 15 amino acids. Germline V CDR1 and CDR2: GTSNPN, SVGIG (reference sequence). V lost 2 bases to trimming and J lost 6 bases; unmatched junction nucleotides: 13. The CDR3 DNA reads TGTGCCTGGAGTTCCCTCCAAGACAGGGTGGGCGAGCAGTACTTC. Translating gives CAWSSLQDRVGEQYF.

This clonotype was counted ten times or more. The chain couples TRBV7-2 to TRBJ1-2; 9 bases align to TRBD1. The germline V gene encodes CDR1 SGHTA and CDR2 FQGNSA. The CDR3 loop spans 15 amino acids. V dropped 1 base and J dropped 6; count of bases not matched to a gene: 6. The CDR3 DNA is TGTGCCAGCAGCTTAGAACCCGGACAGGGGCATGGCTACACCTTC. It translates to CASSLEPGQGHGYTF.